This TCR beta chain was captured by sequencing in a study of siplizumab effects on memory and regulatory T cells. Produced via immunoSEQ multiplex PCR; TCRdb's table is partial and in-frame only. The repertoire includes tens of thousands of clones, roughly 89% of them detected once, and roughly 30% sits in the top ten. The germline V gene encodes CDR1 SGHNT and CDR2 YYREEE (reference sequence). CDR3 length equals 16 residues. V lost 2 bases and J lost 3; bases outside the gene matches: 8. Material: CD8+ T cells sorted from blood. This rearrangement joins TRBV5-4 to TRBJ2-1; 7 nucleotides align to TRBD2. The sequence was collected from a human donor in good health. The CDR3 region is CASSFAPAGYYNEQFF. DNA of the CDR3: TGTGCCAGCAGCTTCGCTCCAGCGGGATACTACAATGAGCAGTTCTTC.